Each of the 28 T cell receptor beta chains below was sequenced from the same sample in a study of blood T cell repertoires in COVID-19 (dated by TCRdb to the early 2020s). Receptor amplification or capture employed the immunoSEQ multiplex PCR assay. TCRdb mirrors the immuneACCESS table, restricted to in-frame sequences. Some clones are absent from its copies; in checked studies, under half trace to an unresolved V gene, and the reason for the others is unknown. In all, the sample holds about 180,000 clones, and about nine tenths of those were seen once. The ten largest make up roughly 4.2% of the sample. Sequenced material: peripheral blood. Every receptor here comes from a woman in her 30s with acute or convalescent COVID-19.

The chain recombines TRBV5-6 with TRBJ1-6, with 8 bases that match TRBD1. Germline trimming cut 0 bases from V and 9 bases from J; bases unmatched to any gene: 8. The CDR3 is 16 amino acids. Germline V gene sequence: CDR1 SGHDT, CDR2 YYEEEE. The CDR3 nucleotides are TGTGCCAGCAGCTTGGGATCCGGGACAGGCCGTTCACCCCTCCACTTT. Protein: CASSLGSGTGRSPLHF.

The rearrangement joins TRBV7-2 to TRBJ2-1, with TRBD1 as a possible D gene (6 bases). The CDR3 is 15 residues long. Trimming shortened V by 2 bases and J by 9 bases, and 17 bases separated the two germline ends. Germline CDR1 and CDR2: SGHTA and FQGNSA. CDR3 region: CASSLFQGMYGEQFF. The CDR3, as DNA: TGTGCCAGCAGCTTATTTCAGGGGATGTATGGTGAGCAGTTCTTC.

This clone appeared a single time. This chain links TRBV6-5 with TRBJ2-7, with a possible D match to TRBD2 (6 bases). This CDR3 spans 15 amino acids. Germline values: CDR1 MNHEY, CDR2 SVGAGI. Trimming stripped 0 bases from V and 3 bases from J, with 12 bases between. The CDR3 here is CASSYSAGSGYEQYF. The CDR3 DNA reads as TGTGCCAGCAGTTACTCAGCGGGCAGCGGCTACGAGCAGTACTTC.

This rearrangement joins TRBV5-1 to TRBJ2-3; possibly TRBD1 for D (5 bases). This CDR3 spans 14 amino acids. V lost 0 bases and J lost 6, with 11 bases in between. CDR1 is SGHRS, CDR2 YFSETQ, per germline. CDR3 residues: CASSLGGLADTQYF. The CDR3 nucleotides read TGCGCCAGCAGCTTGGGGGGCCTTGCGGATACGCAGTATTTT.

The chain recombines TRBV11-2 with TRBJ2-7; D not certain. Trimming took off 5 bases at V and 5 bases at J, with 4 bases between the two ends. In germline, CDR1 is SGHAT, CDR2 FQNNGV. The CDR3 has 10 residues. As DNA, the CDR3 is TGTGCCAGCAGCAGCCACGAGCAGTACTTC. Amino acid sequence: CASSSHEQYF.

The rearrangement joins TRBV7-2 to TRBJ1-2; D is ambiguous. Germline loops: CDR1 SGHTA, CDR2 FQGNSA. The CDR3 is 15 amino acids. V lost 1 base and J 6 bases, leaving 15 bases between the germline ends. The chain's CDR3 is CASSLGLQMEDGYTF. The CDR3 DNA reads as TGTGCCAGCAGCTTAGGGCTACAAATGGAGGATGGCTACACCTTC.

The chain employs TRBV5-1 and TRBJ2-1; a possible D gene is TRBD1 (6 bases). Trimming removed 5 bases from V and 2 bases from J, with 17 bases in between. This CDR3 comprises 16 residues. Germline V gene lookup returns CDR1 SGHRS and CDR2 YFSETQ. CDR3 sequence reads: CASSGGAKLTYNEQFF. CDR3 DNA sequence: TGCGCCAGCAGTGGGGGCGCAAAGCTGACCTACAATGAGCAGTTCTTC. Full variable domain (outside the CDR3, taken from reference TRBV5-1 and TRBJ2-1): KAGVTQTPRYLIKTRGQQVTLSCSPISGHRSVSWYQQTPGQGLQFLFEYFSETQRNKGNFPGRFSGRQFSNSRSEMNVSTLELGDSALYLCASSGGAKLTYNEQFFGPGTRLTVL.

The chain employs TRBV28 and TRBJ1-5; 8 bases match TRBD1. This CDR3 comprises 14 residues. Germline CDR1 reads MDHEN; CDR2 reads SYDVKM. V was clipped by 3 bases and J by 7 bases; unmatched bases: 5. The CDR3 bases are TGTGCCAGCAGTTTCAGGGGGCGCCGGCAGCCCCAGCATTTT. Its translation is CASSFRGRRQPQHF.

The chain is built from TRBV4-1 and TRBJ1-6; D is uncertain. This CDR3 region has 17 residues. The V end lost 2 bases, the J end lost 2 bases, and 13 bases lay between the germline ends. Germline V gives CDR1 MGHRA, CDR2 YSYEKL. Here the CDR3 DNA reads TGCGCCAGCAGCCAATTTGGTAGTGGTACCTATAATTCACCCCTCCACTTT. Its translation: CASSQFGSGTYNSPLHF.

V and J are TRBV30 and TRBJ1-4; possibly TRBD1 for D (5 bases). Trimming stripped 7 bases from V and 4 bases from J, with 10 bases between. Per germline, CDR1 GTSNPN and CDR2 SVGIG (reference sequence). This CDR3 is built from 12 residues. The CDR3 protein is CASDKGNEKLFF. The CDR3, as DNA: TGTGCCTCGGACAAGGGTAATGAAAAACTGTTTTTT.

The chain carries TRBV28 and TRBJ2-1; no clear D gene. Germline V gene lookup returns CDR1 MDHEN and CDR2 SYDVKM. V was shortened by 2 bases and J by 6 bases, with 8 bases between the two germline ends. The CDR3 contains 13 residues. The CDR3 sequence: CASSLSEPNEQFF. DNA of the CDR3: TGTGCCAGCAGTTTAAGCGAGCCCAATGAGCAGTTCTTC.

The chain links TRBV21-1 to TRBJ2-7; the table's D call, TRBD2, was not checked against the DNA. TRBV21-1 is listed as a pseudogene. The CDR3 has 16 amino acids. The CDR3 is CASSKEERVRSYEQYF. DNA of the CDR3: TGTGCCAGCAGCAAAGAAGAGCGGGTTCGCTCCTACGAGCAGTACTTC.

This rearrangement joins TRBV9 to TRBJ2-7; 7 bases are a match to TRBD1. Per the germline V gene, CDR1 is SGDLS and CDR2 is YYNGEE. This CDR3 is 15 amino acids long. Trimming took 0 bases from V and 2 from J; bases not matched to a gene: 5. The CDR3 protein is CASSVAFGTAYEQYF. CDR3 bases: TGTGCCAGCAGCGTAGCATTCGGGACAGCCTACGAGCAGTACTTC.

This chain uses TRBV2 with TRBJ2-2; the match to TRBD2 covers 11 bases. Per the germline V gene, CDR1 is SNHLY and CDR2 is FYNNEI. This CDR3 comprises 16 residues. The V gene end was trimmed by 7 bases and the J gene end by 8 bases; junction bases not matched to a gene: 12. For the CDR3, the DNA is TGTGCCAGCAACGGACTAGCGGGCCGAGTGTCGGGGGAGCTGTTTTTT. Translating gives CASNGLAGRVSGELFF.

The chain has TRBV27 and TRBJ1-2, with TRBD1 matching 7 bases. Germline CDR1 is MNHEY and CDR2 is SMNVEV (reference sequence). V trimming: 4 bases; J trimming: 2 bases; junction bases outside the gene matches: 4. The CDR3 is 14 residues long. The CDR3 region has the DNA TGTGCCAGCAGTTCGTCGACAGGGAACTATGGCTACACCTTC. Translating gives CASSSSTGNYGYTF.

The V and J genes are TRBV5-4 and TRBJ2-7; TRBD2 is a possible D gene (6 bases). Looked up from germline, CDR1 is SGHNT and CDR2 is YYREEE (reference sequence). V was trimmed by 2 bases and J by 7 bases, leaving 19 bases between them. The CDR3 spans 15 residues. DNA for the CDR3: TGTGCCAGCAGCTTTAGTGGAAGTAGGAGGGGAGAGCAGTACTTC. Encoded protein: CASSFSGSRRGEQYF. The full variable domain, in which reference TRBV5-4 and TRBJ2-7 provide the parts outside the CDR3, is ETGVTQSPTHLIKTRGQQVTLRCSSQSGHNTVSWYQQALGQGPQFIFQYYREEENGRGNFPPRFSGLQFPNYSSELNVNALELDDSALYLCASSFSGSRRGEQYFGPGTRLTVT.

The chain links TRBV19 to TRBJ2-1, with 8 bases aligning to TRBD2. The germline V gene has CDR1 LNHDA and CDR2 SQIVND (reference sequence). The junction had 6 bases not matched to a gene; V was cut back by 1 base and J by 10 bases. CDR3 size: 14 residues. CDR3 region: CASSIVSLAGEQFF. DNA of the CDR3: TGTGCCAGTAGTATAGTGAGTCTAGCGGGCGAGCAGTTCTTC.

V gene TRBV5-1 combines with J gene TRBJ2-1, with 13 bases matching TRBD2. The germline V gene encodes CDR1 SGHRS and CDR2 YFSETQ. Trimming cost V 0 bases and J 8 bases; bases outside gene matches: 23. The CDR3 runs to 22 residues. The CDR3 reads CASSLAGGGLGLAGDRRDEQFF. DNA of the CDR3: TGCGCCAGCAGCTTGGCAGGGGGCGGCCTCGGACTAGCGGGGGATCGACGCGATGAGCAGTTCTTC.

The DNA for the CDR3 is TGTGCCAGCAGAGGAACAGGGTTTGATGAAAAACTGTTTTTT. This encodes CASRGTGFDEKLFF. The V gene is TRBV28, the J gene TRBJ1-4, with D possibly being TRBD1 (6 bases). The CDR3 loop spans 14 amino acids. V lost 6 bases to trimming and J lost 6 bases, with 14 bases between them. Germline CDR1 reads MDHEN; CDR2 reads SYDVKM. Using reference TRBV28 and TRBJ1-4 for the parts outside the CDR3, the full variable domain is DVKVTQSSRYLVKRTGEKVFLECVQDMDHENMFWYRQDPGLGLRLIYFSYDVKMKEKGDIPEGYSVSREKKERFSLILESASTNQTSMYLCASRGTGFDEKLFFGSGTQLSVL.

The CDR3 loop is CAWSVVPSSYNEQFF. Written as DNA, the CDR3 is TGTGCCTGGAGTGTGGTTCCTAGCTCCTACAATGAGCAGTTCTTC. The gene calls are TRBV30 and TRBJ2-1, with unresolved D. CDR3 size: 15 residues. CDR1 is GTSNPN and CDR2 is SVGIG in the germline V gene (reference sequence). The V gene lost 0 bases and the J gene lost 0 bases, with 9 bases spanning the gap.

This clone was detected once. The missing conserved phenylalanine or tryptophan at the end of this CDR3 makes a read error likely. It is unclear where the CDR3 begins or ends on the DNA, so no DNA is shown, and the CDR3 is as TCRdb lists it. The V gene is TRBV30, the J gene TRBJ1-1; the table's TRBD1 call for D was not verified on the DNA. Germline CDR1 reads GTSNPN; CDR2 reads SVGIG (reference sequence). The CDR3 is 12 residues long, ends included. The CDR3 sequence is CAWSALGARSGI.

The V call is TRBV27, the J call TRBJ1-5; the match to TRBD1 covers 7 bases. This CDR3 region has 15 residues. After removal of 6 bases from V and 2 bases from J, the junction contained 7 bases not matched to a gene. Germline CDR1 reads MNHEY; CDR2 reads SMNVEV (reference sequence). CDR3 amino acids: CASRALGQGNQPQHF. The CDR3 DNA is TGTGCCAGCAGAGCCTTAGGACAGGGCAATCAGCCCCAGCATTTT.

This chain joins TRBV12-5 and TRBJ2-7; TRBD2 is a possible D gene (6 bases). This CDR3 contains 15 residues. V shed 0 bases and J shed 1 base, with 10 bases lying between them. Germline lookup yields CDR1 LGHNT and CDR2 FRNRAP. The CDR3, as DNA: TGTGCTAGTGGTTTGGTCTTTAGCGGATCCTACGAGCAGTACTTC. It specifies CASGLVFSGSYEQYF.

The chain couples TRBV25-1 to TRBJ1-3; no clear D gene. V was trimmed by 6 bases and J by 12 bases, leaving 15 bases between them. The CDR3 is 12 amino acids. In germline, CDR1 is MGHDK, CDR2 SYGVNS. This CDR3 is CASSAHGDNIYF. CDR3 nucleotides: TGTGCCAGCAGCGCCCACGGGGATAACATATATTTT.

Concerning this clone itself: Other DNA variants within this sample encode the same CDR3. The chain carries TRBV20-1 and TRBJ2-7; the D is unclear. This CDR3 contains 11 residues. The germline CDR1 and CDR2 sequences are DFQATT and SNEGSKA (reference sequence). V lost 3 bases and J lost 3, with 6 bases in between. Here the CDR3 reads CSASRGYEQYF. The CDR3 nucleotides are TGCAGTGCTAGTCGCGGCTACGAGCAGTACTTC.

The count of this clone is one. CDR3 residues: CASSPTGTSHFF. CDR3 coding DNA: TGTGCCAGCAGTCCCACCGGGACTAGCCATTTCTTC. The chain links TRBV7-2 to TRBJ2-1, with 9 nucleotides matching TRBD2. CDR3 length: 12 amino acids. Germline loops: CDR1 SGHTA, CDR2 FQGNSA. The V segment lost 6 bases and the J segment 16 bases; nucleotides outside the gene matches: 10.

The chain joins TRBV3-1 (or the pseudogene TRBV3-2) to TRBJ2-7; 9 bases match TRBD2. Germline CDR1 is LGHDT and CDR2 is YNNKEL (reference sequence). The CDR3 length is 15 residues. The V gene end was trimmed by 1 base and the J gene end by 6 bases; junction bases not matched to a gene: 7. Here the CDR3 DNA reads TGTGCCAGCAGCCAAGCTGAAGCGGGAGGTTTCGAGCAGTACTTC. Protein product: CASSQAEAGGFEQYF.

This chain links TRBV10-3 with TRBJ2-7, with TRBD2 matching 8 bases. CDR3 length: 13 residues. CDR1 is ENHRY and CDR2 is SYGVKD in the germline V gene. The trim removed 8 bases at V and 0 bases at J, leaving 3 bases unmatched. The CDR3 DNA reads TGTGCCATCGCTAGCGGGCCCTCCTACGAGCAGTACTTC. Its protein is CAIASGPSYEQYF.